These 25 T cell receptor beta chains were all obtained from the same sample, sequenced in a study of CD8 T cells in Susac syndrome. cDNA came from roughly 0.5 to 1 ug RNA primed by random hexamers. TCRdb processed the immunoSEQ multiplex PCR reads anew with MiXCR; each CDR3 protein has one entry. The sample shows 100,000 to 150,000 distinct CDR3 sequences, over 90% of them seen only once. Sequences were obtained from CD8+ T cells from PBMCs. Source of these receptors: a human donor with multiple sclerosis.

This chain joins TRBV4-1 and TRBJ1-3; 8 nucleotides match TRBD1. Germline V gives CDR1 MGHRA, CDR2 YSYEKL. The CDR3 consists of 16 residues. V was clipped by 2 bases and J by 4 bases; unmatched bases: 7. In DNA form, the CDR3 reads TGCGCCAGCAGCCAATCGGGACAGGCACTAGGAAACACCATATATTTT. It yields the protein CASSQSGQALGNTIYF.

The rearrangement uses TRBV19 and TRBJ1-5; TRBD1 might be the D (5 bases). V was pared by 5 bases and J by 4 bases, with 12 bases between. The CDR3 has 14 amino acids. Germline V CDR1 and CDR2: LNHDA, SQIVND (reference sequence). CDR3 protein: CASSSRDLNQPQHF. Here the CDR3 DNA reads TGTGCCAGTAGTTCACGGGACCTGAATCAGCCCCAGCATTTT.

This chain uses TRBV27 with TRBJ2-7, with TRBD2 identical over 8 bases. V shed 3 bases, J shed 9 bases, and the junction held 10 bases outside the gene matches. CDR1 is MNHEY, CDR2 SMNVEV, per germline (reference sequence). This CDR3 is built from 14 residues. CDR3 residues: CASSFSGLASRQYV. The CDR3 DNA reads as TGTGCCAGCAGTTTTTCCGGACTAGCCTCACGGCAGTACGTC.

The chain is built from TRBV7-9 and TRBJ2-2; D ambiguous. V was trimmed by 6 bases and J by 6 bases, leaving 8 bases between them. Germline V gene data show CDR1 as SEHNR and CDR2 as FQNEAQ (reference sequence). This CDR3 has 12 amino acids. The CDR3 region is CASSSRAGELFF. CDR3 bases: TGTGCCAGCAGTTCCCGCGCCGGGGAGCTGTTTTTT. Together with reference TRBV7-9 and TRBJ2-2, the CDR3 gives the full variable domain: DTGVSQNPRHKITKRGQNVTFRCDPISEHNRLYWYRQTLGQGPEFLTYFQNEAQLEKSRLLSDRFSAERPKGSFSTLEIQRTEQGDSAMYLCASSSRAGELFFGEGSRLTVL.

This sequence joins TRBV29-1 and TRBJ2-2; no reliable D call. Trimming removed 3 bases from V and 4 bases from J, with 6 bases in between. This CDR3 contains 12 residues. Germline loops: CDR1 SQVTM, CDR2 ANQGSEA. This CDR3 is CSVDVSTGELFF. The CDR3, as DNA: TGCAGCGTTGATGTCAGCACCGGGGAGCTGTTTTTT.

This clonotype was seen a handful of times. This chain uses TRBV5-1 with TRBJ2-5, with 11 bases aligning to TRBD2. Germline loops: CDR1 SGHRS, CDR2 YFSETQ. The CDR3 has 16 residues. J lost 1 base, V lost 3 bases, and 5 bases had no gene match. CDR3 amino acids: CASSYLAGGLQETQYF. The DNA of the CDR3 is TGCGCCAGCAGCTACCTAGCGGGAGGCCTCCAAGAGACCCAGTACTTC.

The rearrangement uses TRBV7-9 and TRBJ2-1, with D maybe TRBD2 (5 bases). Trimming removed 4 bases at V and 0 bases at J, with 10 bases between. The germline V gene encodes CDR1 SEHNR and CDR2 FQNEAQ (reference sequence). This CDR3 has 15 residues. Here the CDR3 reads CASSSDYDSYNEQFF. The DNA of the CDR3 is TGTGCCAGCAGCTCAGACTACGACTCCTACAATGAGCAGTTCTTC.

The chain recombines TRBV9 with TRBJ2-3; D unresolved. CDR3 length: 13 residues. V lost 1 base to trimming and J lost 9 bases, with 12 bases between them. Germline CDR1 SGDLS, CDR2 YYNGEE. The CDR3 protein is CASSVSGTDTQYF. As DNA, the CDR3 is TGTGCCAGCAGCGTAAGTGGAACTGACACGCAGTATTTT.

This chain connects TRBV7-9 to TRBJ2-7; TRBD2 matches 10 bases. V lost 5 bases, J lost 3 bases, and 13 bases stayed unmatched. The CDR3 is 17 residues long. Germline V gives CDR1 SEHNR, CDR2 FQNEAQ (reference sequence). The DNA of the CDR3 is TGTGCCAGCAGCCCCCCTTCCCAGCGGGAGGGCGGCTACGAGCAGTACGTC. Amino acids: CASSPPSQREGGYEQYV.

This sequence joins TRBV7-3 and TRBJ2-1; 7 nucleotides align to TRBD1. Trimming removed 5 bases from V and 5 bases from J; junction bases left unmatched: 9. The CDR3 is 15 amino acids. Germline V gives CDR1 SGHTA, CDR2 FQGTGA. The CDR3 spells CASSRGQPLNNEQFF. DNA for the CDR3: TGTGCCAGCAGCAGGGGACAGCCATTAAACAATGAGCAGTTCTTC.

The chain has TRBV7-9 and TRBJ2-3, with 11 nucleotides matching TRBD2. V was clipped by 5 bases and J by 4 bases; unmatched bases: 8. Germline loops: CDR1 SEHNR, CDR2 FQNEAQ (reference sequence). This CDR3 has 16 residues. The CDR3 sequence: CASSPTSGELADTQYF. The DNA of the CDR3 is TGTGCCAGCAGCCCGACTAGCGGGGAACTTGCAGATACGCAGTATTTT.

This clonotype turned up a few times. Written as DNA, the CDR3 is TGCGCCAGCAGCTTGGCAGGGGGCAGGGATACGCAGTATTTT. This encodes CASSLAGGRDTQYF. This chain links TRBV5-1 with TRBJ2-3; 8 bases fit TRBD1. Trimming removed 0 bases from V and 6 bases from J; junction bases left unmatched: 3. CDR3 length equals 14 residues. The germline gives CDR1 SGHRS, CDR2 YFSETQ.

The genes are TRBV25-1 and TRBJ2-3; D is possibly TRBD1 or TRBD2 (5 bases each). The germline V gene has CDR1 MGHDK and CDR2 SYGVNS. V lost 5 bases to trimming and J lost 6 bases, with 21 bases between them. This CDR3 is 16 amino acids long. The CDR3 spells CASSQFEYGGDDTQYF. The CDR3, as DNA: TGTGCCAGCAGTCAATTTGAATATGGGGGAGATGATACGCAGTATTTT.

The chain uses TRBV9 and TRBJ2-1; TRBD2 might be the D (5 bases). Trimming pared 1 base from V and 4 bases from J, leaving 15 bases between. Germline V CDR1 and CDR2: SGDLS, YYNGEE. This CDR3 comprises 16 residues. The CDR3 region has the DNA TGTGCCAGCAGCGTATCGATGGGAGAGCTTTACAATGAGCAGTTCTTC. It codes for CASSVSMGELYNEQFF. The full variable domain, completed using reference TRBV9 and TRBJ2-1, is DSGVTQTPKHLITATGQRVTLRCSPRSGDLSVYWYQQSLDQGLQFLIQYYNGEERAKGNILERFSAQQFPDLHSELNLSSLELGDSALYFCASSVSMGELYNEQFFGPGTRLTVL.

V is TRBV19 and J is TRBJ2-1; the match to TRBD1 covers 7 bases. The germline CDR1 and CDR2 sequences are LNHDA and SQIVND (reference sequence). With 5 bases clipped from V and 3 bases from J, the junction kept 10 bases outside the gene matches. The CDR3 has 16 residues. CDR3 DNA: TGTGCCAGTAGTGCCGACAGGGTAGGGTTCTACAATGAGCAGTTCTTC. Residues: CASSADRVGFYNEQFF.

V usage is TRBV27 and J usage is TRBJ1-5; no clear D. CDR3 size: 15 residues. Germline-derived CDR1 and CDR2 are MNHEY and SMNVEV (reference sequence). V was pared by 3 bases and J by 2 bases, with 11 bases between. The CDR3 DNA follows: TGTGCCAGCAGTTTTCACAGCGGGGGCAATCAGCCCCAGCATTTT. Protein product: CASSFHSGGNQPQHF.

The chain joins TRBV4-1 to TRBJ2-3; 7 bases agree with TRBD2. The J segment lost 5 bases and the V segment lost 2 bases, leaving 4 bases of the junction unmatched. This CDR3 has 14 amino acids. Germline V gene sequence: CDR1 MGHRA, CDR2 YSYEKL. The CDR3 protein is CASSQPGEGDTQYF. The CDR3 DNA is TGCGCCAGCAGCCAACCCGGGGAGGGAGATACGCAGTATTTT.

The genes are TRBV27 and TRBJ1-2; 8 bases match TRBD1. The CDR3 loop spans 13 amino acids. Germline lookup yields CDR1 MNHEY and CDR2 SMNVEV (reference sequence). The J segment lost 2 bases and the V segment lost 6 bases, leaving 2 bases of the junction unmatched. DNA for the CDR3: TGTGCCAGCAGCCGGACAGGGAACTATGGCTACACCTTC. Its translation is CASSRTGNYGYTF.

A few counts support this clonotype. The rearrangement uses TRBV7-2 and TRBJ1-2; 8 bases are shared with TRBD1. The CDR3 is made up of 14 amino acids. V lost 6 bases to trimming and J lost 3 bases; unmatched junction nucleotides: 6. Germline lookup yields CDR1 SGHTA and CDR2 FQGNSA. This CDR3 reads CASRAQGGDYGYTF. The DNA for the CDR3 is TGTGCCAGCAGGGCACAGGGGGGGGACTATGGCTACACCTTC.

J is TRBJ1-1 and V is TRBV7-9; unclear D gene. The V end was cut by 4 bases, the J end by 1 base, with 16 bases between. The CDR3 is 16 amino acids. Germline V lookup: CDR1 SEHNR, CDR2 FQNEAQ (reference sequence). CDR3 DNA sequence: TGTGCCAGCAGCTCGAACCGGTATGGAGCGAACACTGAAGCTTTCTTT. It is translated as CASSSNRYGANTEAFF.

This clonotype has just one count. This sequence joins TRBV30 and TRBJ2-3; D may be TRBD2 (5 bases). The CDR3 is 15 residues long. Trimming left V 0 bases short and J 2 bases short, with 12 bases between. Germline values: CDR1 GTSNPN, CDR2 SVGIG (reference sequence). CDR3 in amino acids: CAWSVLVRATDTQYF. The CDR3 coding sequence is TGTGCCTGGAGTGTACTAGTTCGGGCCACAGATACGCAGTATTTT.

The gene calls are TRBV20-1 and TRBJ2-3, with a weak D call TRBD2 (6 bases). The CDR3 runs to 15 residues. Trimming cost V 3 bases and J 2 bases, with 15 bases left between them. Germline V gene data show CDR1 as DFQATT and CDR2 as SNEGSKA (reference sequence). CDR3 bases: TGCAGTGCTAGGGGGGGAGGCCTTATCACAGATACGCAGTATTTT. This codes for CSARGGGLITDTQYF.

The J gene is TRBJ2-5, the V gene TRBV5-1, with D possibly TRBD2 on 5 matching bases. Deletions cut 4 bases from V and 3 bases from J, with 13 bases between. The germline V gene encodes CDR1 SGHRS and CDR2 YFSETQ. This CDR3 spans 14 amino acids. CDR3 DNA sequence: TGCGCCAGCAGCGTAGCGTACCTCAAAGAGACCCAGTACTTC. This codes for CASSVAYLKETQYF. Supplemented by reference TRBV5-1 and TRBJ2-5, the full variable domain reads KAGVTQTPRYLIKTRGQQVTLSCSPISGHRSVSWYQQTPGQGLQFLFEYFSETQRNKGNFPGRFSGRQFSNSRSEMNVSTLELGDSALYLCASSVAYLKETQYFGPGTRLLVL.

The rearrangement links TRBV11-2 to TRBJ1-2, with 11 bases fitting TRBD1. V lost 7 bases, J lost 4 bases, and 14 bases stayed unmatched. This CDR3 has 17 residues. CDR1 is SGHAT, CDR2 FQNNGV, per germline. The DNA of the CDR3 is TGTGCCAGCACCGAGAGGGGACAGGGGGGTAGGGGCTATGGCTACACCTTC. It encodes CASTERGQGGRGYGYTF.

The chain employs TRBV2 and TRBJ2-7, with 12 bases fitting TRBD2. Germline CDR1 is SNHLY and CDR2 is FYNNEI. The V and J ends lost 5 bases and 1 base, in that order; junction bases with no gene match: 6. The CDR3 is 16 residues long. CDR3 in amino acids: CASSSGTSGPSYEQYV. CDR3 nucleotides: TGTGCCAGCAGTTCCGGGACTAGCGGGCCGTCCTACGAGCAGTACGTC.